The 30 T cell receptor beta chains reported below all come from one sample, sequenced in a study of cytomegalovirus exposure and HLA in healthy donors. Both 60 Vbeta primers and 13 Jbeta primers went into the PCR. The protocol was immunoSEQ multiplex PCR, while the TCRdb copy is restricted to in-frame clones and leaves out a portion. This sample has roughly 100,000 clones; roughly two thirds occur once, and the top ten carry roughly 3.2%. The material sequenced was PBMCs. All receptors come from a man aged 25-45 years in good health and CMV-seronegative.

The J gene is TRBJ2-5, the V gene TRBV28; 8 bases agree with TRBD2. In germline, CDR1 is MDHEN, CDR2 SYDVKM. The trim removed 6 bases at V and 1 base at J, leaving 4 bases unmatched. The CDR3 extends over 14 amino acids. CDR3 region: CASRAGVVQETQYF. CDR3 bases: TGTGCCAGCAGAGCGGGAGTGGTCCAAGAGACCCAGTACTTC.

This chain links TRBV9 with TRBJ1-6; D is undetermined. There are 14 residues in the CDR3. Germline V gene lookup returns CDR1 SGDLS and CDR2 YYNGEE. V was clipped by 1 base and J by 5 bases, with 7 bases between them. CDR3 sequence: CASSVRQDNSPLHF. In nucleotides, the CDR3 is TGTGCCAGCAGCGTACGGCAGGATAATTCACCCCTCCACTTT.

The CDR3 coding sequence is TGTGCCAGCAGCTCCGGACAGGGAGCAGATACGCAGTATTTT. As protein: CASSSGQGADTQYF. V and J are TRBV13 and TRBJ2-3, with 8 nucleotides matching TRBD1. The junction had 4 bases not matched to a gene; V was cut back by 4 bases and J by 4 bases. This CDR3 spans 14 amino acids. Germline-derived CDR1 and CDR2 are PRHDT and FYEKMQ (reference sequence). The full variable domain, completed using reference TRBV13 and TRBJ2-3, is AAGVIQSPRHLIKEKRETATLKCYPIPRHDTVYWYQQGPGQDPQFLISFYEKMQSDKGSIPDRFSAQQFSDYHSELNMSSLELGDSALYFCASSSGQGADTQYFGPGTRLTVL.

The chain employs TRBV9 and TRBJ1-6, with D unclear. Germline CDR1 is SGDLS and CDR2 is YYNGEE. This CDR3 has 13 residues. V shed 2 bases and J shed 6 bases, with 6 bases lying between them. Here the CDR3 reads CASSVGGNSPLHF. CDR3 sequence (DNA): TGTGCCAGCAGCGTTGGCGGTAATTCACCCCTCCACTTT. The entire variable domain, with the rest obtained from reference TRBV9 and TRBJ1-6, is as follows: DSGVTQTPKHLITATGQRVTLRCSPRSGDLSVYWYQQSLDQGLQFLIQYYNGEERAKGNILERFSAQQFPDLHSELNLSSLELGDSALYFCASSVGGNSPLHFGNGTRLTVT.

CDR3 region: CASSVPNTGELFF. As DNA, the CDR3 is TGTGCCAGCAGCGTACCAAACACCGGGGAGCTGTTTTTT. The V gene is TRBV9, the J gene TRBJ2-2; D not certain. V dropped 1 base and J dropped 2 bases, with 3 bases sitting between them. The CDR3 loop spans 13 amino acids. The germline CDR1 and CDR2 sequences are SGDLS and YYNGEE.

This clone was seen a few times. V usage is TRBV5-4 and J usage is TRBJ2-3, with D maybe TRBD2 (6 bases). Germline lookup yields CDR1 SGHNT and CDR2 YYREEE (reference sequence). Trimming removed 0 bases at V and 3 bases at J, with 11 bases between. CDR3 size: 15 residues. CDR3 residues: CASSLGGSGTDTQYF. Written as DNA, the CDR3 is TGTGCCAGCAGCTTGGGAGGGAGCGGGACAGATACGCAGTATTTT.

The V gene is TRBV21-1, the J gene TRBJ2-3; the DNA was not compared with TRBD2, the D call given in the table. TRBV21-1 is assigned pseudogene status. This CDR3 has 16 residues. CDR3 DNA sequence: TGTGCCAGCAGCATGAGGACTAGCGGGAGCACAGATACGCAGTATTTT. This sequence encodes CASSMRTSGSTDTQYF.

This clone was detected a few times. V usage is TRBV20-1 and J usage is TRBJ1-1; no clear D. Germline-derived CDR1 and CDR2 are DFQATT and SNEGSKA (reference sequence). V was cut by 1 base and J by 8 bases, with 8 bases left in between. The CDR3 runs to 11 residues. CDR3 in amino acids: CSARGVREAFF. CDR3 sequence (DNA): TGCAGTGCTAGAGGAGTACGGGAAGCTTTCTTT.

This chain links TRBV27 with TRBJ1-4; a possible D gene is TRBD1 (6 bases). V lost 6 bases to trimming and J lost 4 bases, with 12 bases between them. This CDR3 has 14 amino acids. CDR1 is MNHEY and CDR2 is SMNVEV in the germline V gene (reference sequence). CDR3 loop: CASSPGQVNEKLFF. The CDR3 bases are TGTGCCAGCAGCCCGGGACAAGTTAATGAAAAACTGTTTTTT. The full variable domain, with the rest looked up from reference TRBV27 and TRBJ1-4, is EAQVTQNPRYLITVTGKKLTVTCSQNMNHEYMSWYRQDPGLGLRQIYYSMNVEVTDKGDVPEGYKVSRKEKRNFPLILESPSPNQTSLYFCASSPGQVNEKLFFGSGTQLSVL.

This clone was detected only a few times. The V and J genes are TRBV7-2 and TRBJ2-7; D is possibly TRBD2 (5 bases). Germline lookup yields CDR1 SGHTA and CDR2 FQGNSA. The CDR3 runs to 13 residues. The V end lost 3 bases, the J end lost 0 bases, and 6 bases lay between the germline ends. In DNA form, the CDR3 reads TGTGCCAGCAGCTTGACTACCTCCTACGAGCAGTACTTC. It encodes CASSLTTSYEQYF.

The CDR3 nucleotides read TGTGCCAGCAGCTCTCGCAGGGGATACAATGAAGCTTTCTTT. This codes for CASSSRRGYNEAFF. The chain recombines TRBV11-2 with TRBJ1-1, with D possibly TRBD1 on 6 matching bases. Trimming removed 4 bases from V and 7 bases from J, with 16 bases in between. Germline V gives CDR1 SGHAT, CDR2 FQNNGV. The CDR3 has 14 amino acids.

This rearrangement joins TRBV7-2 to TRBJ2-5; possible D gene TRBD2, 5 bases. Germline CDR1 reads SGHTA; CDR2 reads FQGNSA. This CDR3 is 14 amino acids long. V lost 7 bases and J lost 3, with 15 bases in between. The CDR3 bases are TGTGCCAGCACCTTCGGGCGGGCCGAAGAGACCCAGTACTTC. It yields the protein CASTFGRAEETQYF.

The chain employs TRBV6-6 and TRBJ1-2, with TRBD1 matching 7 bases. Germline V gene sequence: CDR1 MNHNY, CDR2 SVGAGI (reference sequence). The CDR3 is 15 residues long. V lost 6 bases, J lost 2 bases, and 9 bases stayed unmatched. The chain's CDR3 is CASSYKGQLNYGYTF. CDR3 DNA sequence: TGTGCCAGCAGCTATAAGGGACAGTTGAACTATGGCTACACCTTC.

V usage is TRBV27 and J usage is TRBJ1-2; no clear D gene. The germline CDR1 and CDR2 sequences are MNHEY and SMNVEV (reference sequence). The CDR3 length is 12 residues. V was clipped by 2 bases and J by 5 bases, with 6 bases between them. The CDR3 sequence is CASSLAGYGYTF. The DNA for the CDR3 is TGTGCCAGCAGTTTAGCAGGTTATGGCTACACCTTC.

The J gene is TRBJ2-7, the V gene TRBV4-1; D gene ambiguous. There are 15 residues in the CDR3. CDR1 is MGHRA, CDR2 YSYEKL, per germline. The V and J ends lost 1 base and 4 bases respectively, with 14 bases between them. The CDR3: CASSQAPGFPYEQYF. The CDR3 nucleotides are TGCGCCAGCAGCCAAGCGCCCGGGTTTCCTTACGAGCAGTACTTC.

The count of this clone is one. This sample also contains other DNA sequences that code for the same CDR3. The V and J genes are TRBV14 and TRBJ2-1; D is possibly TRBD1 (6 bases). The germline CDR1 and CDR2 sequences are SGHDN and FVKESK. The ends were cut back, 0 bases at V and 4 bases at J, with 13 bases in the middle. This CDR3 spans 16 amino acids. CDR3 DNA sequence: TGTGCCAGCAGCCAAGATGAATCGGACAGTTACAATGAGCAGTTCTTC. Protein product: CASSQDESDSYNEQFF.

The chain has TRBV28 and TRBJ2-1; D gene ambiguous. Germline-derived CDR1 and CDR2 are MDHEN and SYDVKM. V lost 2 bases, J lost 4 bases, and 6 bases lay in between. The CDR3 contains 13 residues. The CDR3 DNA reads TGTGCCAGCAGTTTAGACACATACAATGAGCAGTTCTTC. It is translated as CASSLDTYNEQFF.

This clone was detected only a few times. The chain uses TRBV4-1 and TRBJ1-2, with D unclear. The CDR3 has 13 amino acids. Trimming took off 2 bases at V and 2 bases at J, with 6 bases between the two ends. Per the germline V gene, CDR1 is MGHRA and CDR2 is YSYEKL. CDR3 in amino acids: CASSQYGNYGYTF. CDR3 sequence (DNA): TGCGCCAGCAGCCAATACGGGAACTATGGCTACACCTTC.

The V gene is TRBV6-5, the J gene TRBJ1-2, with TRBD1 as a possible D gene (6 bases). Trimming left V 6 bases short and J 6 bases short, with 14 bases between. The CDR3 consists of 13 residues. CDR1 MNHEY and CDR2 SVGAGI come from the germline V gene. In DNA form, the CDR3 reads TGTGCCAGCAGCGACGGGACAATTGATGGCTACACCTTC. Its protein is CASSDGTIDGYTF.

The rearrangement links TRBV4-2 to TRBJ1-3; no reliable D call. Trimming took 1 base from V and 4 from J, leaving 8 bases between them. This CDR3 region has 14 residues. Per germline, CDR1 LGHNA and CDR2 YNFKEQ. CDR3 protein: CASSQVLRGNTIYF. CDR3 DNA: TGTGCCAGCAGCCAAGTACTCAGGGGAAACACCATATATTTT.

The table lists this clone with a count of one. J is TRBJ2-3 and V is TRBV28, with 7 bases matching TRBD1. Germline values: CDR1 MDHEN, CDR2 SYDVKM. Losses at the gene ends were 7 bases for V and 2 bases for J; bases not matched to a gene: 6. This CDR3 spans 14 amino acids. The DNA of the CDR3 is TGTGCCAGCATTTCAGGACAGGCCACAGATACGCAGTATTTT. It is translated as CASISGQATDTQYF.

The chain combines TRBV4-2 with TRBJ2-5, with D unclear. The germline gives CDR1 LGHNA, CDR2 YNFKEQ. The CDR3 runs to 14 residues. With 2 bases removed from V and 2 bases from J, the gap between germline ends came to 9 bases. The CDR3 DNA reads TGTGCCAGCAGCCAAACGTCAGAACAAGAGACCCAGTACTTC. It translates to CASSQTSEQETQYF.

This sequence joins TRBV30 and TRBJ1-5; TRBD1 aligns across 9 bases. This CDR3 comprises 14 residues. Looked up from germline, CDR1 is GTSNPN and CDR2 is SVGIG (reference sequence). V was pared by 0 bases and J by 4 bases, with 1 base of the junction left unmatched. The CDR3 is CAWSVGTGNQPQHF. Here the CDR3 DNA reads TGTGCCTGGAGTGTAGGGACAGGGAATCAGCCCCAGCATTTT. The full variable domain, in which reference TRBV30 and TRBJ1-5 provide the parts outside the CDR3, is SQTIHQWPATLVQPVGSPLSLECTVEGTSNPNLYWYRQAAGRGLQLLFYSVGIGQISSEVPQNLSASRPQDRQFILSSKKLLLSDSGFYLCAWSVGTGNQPQHFGDGTRLSIL.

The CDR3 DNA sequence: TGTGCCAGCAGCCCGCAGGGGGCGGGTGGCTACACCTTC. Translating it yields CASSPQGAGGYTF. The chain joins TRBV7-3 to TRBJ1-2; TRBD1 matches at 8 bases. The CDR3 contains 13 residues. Germline V gives CDR1 SGHTA, CDR2 FQGTGA. The V segment lost 5 bases and the J segment 7 bases; nucleotides outside the gene matches: 6.

The genes are TRBV2 and TRBJ2-2; the D gene is possibly TRBD2 (5 bases). Trimming stripped 6 bases from V and 6 bases from J, with 14 bases between. The germline V gene encodes CDR1 SNHLY and CDR2 FYNNEI. This CDR3 is 14 amino acids long. The CDR3 loop is CASRGTSSPGELFF. Written as DNA, the CDR3 is TGTGCCAGCAGAGGAACTAGTTCCCCCGGGGAGCTGTTTTTT.

The chain has TRBV11-2 and TRBJ1-1, with 8 bases fitting TRBD1. The germline gives CDR1 SGHAT, CDR2 FQNNGV. The CDR3 has 16 amino acids. The trim removed 6 bases at V and 2 bases at J, leaving 11 bases unmatched. For the CDR3, the DNA is TGTGCCAGCAGGGACACACTTGCAGGGGGCAACACTGAAGCTTTCTTT. It translates to CASRDTLAGGNTEAFF.

This chain connects TRBV7-9 to TRBJ1-2, with TRBD1 as a possible D gene (6 bases). The length of the CDR3 is 16 residues. Trimming shortened V by 10 bases and J by 0 bases, and 21 bases separated the two germline ends. In germline, CDR1 is SEHNR, CDR2 FQNEAQ (reference sequence). The chain's CDR3 is CATSPQVTGTNYGYTF. CDR3 in DNA: TGTGCCACCTCCCCCCAAGTTACAGGGACTAACTATGGCTACACCTTC.

This chain joins TRBV7-2 and TRBJ2-2, with 7 bases identical to TRBD2. CDR1 is SGHTA and CDR2 is FQGNSA in the germline V gene. The length of the CDR3 is 15 residues. Germline trimming cut 1 base from V and 5 bases from J; bases unmatched to any gene: 4. In DNA, the CDR3 is TGTGCCAGCAGCTTAGGTACTAGCGAGACCGGGGAGCTGTTTTTT. The encoded protein is CASSLGTSETGELFF.

To note about this clone: Other DNA sequences in the same sample also yield this CDR3. This chain uses TRBV28 with TRBJ1-2; D is undetermined. Germline V CDR1 and CDR2: MDHEN, SYDVKM. The germline V and J ends were trimmed by 1 base and 6 bases, with 15 bases remaining between them. CDR3 length: 15 amino acids. In nucleotides, the CDR3 is TGTGCCAGCAGTTTATTCGGGGAAGGAAATCATGGCTACACCTTC. Residues: CASSLFGEGNHGYTF.

CDR3 loop: CASSSTGLEQFF. Written as DNA, the CDR3 is TGTGCCAGCTCATCGACAGGGCTTGAGCAGTTCTTC. The chain recombines TRBV18 with TRBJ2-1; TRBD1 aligns across 7 bases. Trimming at V came to 5 bases and at J to 9 bases, leaving 4 bases not matched to a gene. This CDR3 has 12 amino acids. Germline lookup yields CDR1 KGHSH and CDR2 LQKENI. The full variable domain, with the rest looked up from reference TRBV18 and TRBJ2-1, is NAGVMQNPRHLVRRRGQEARLRCSPMKGHSHVYWYRQLPEEGLKFMVYLQKENIIDESGMPKERFSAEFPKEGPSILRIQQVVRGDSAAYFCASSSTGLEQFFGPGTRLTVL.